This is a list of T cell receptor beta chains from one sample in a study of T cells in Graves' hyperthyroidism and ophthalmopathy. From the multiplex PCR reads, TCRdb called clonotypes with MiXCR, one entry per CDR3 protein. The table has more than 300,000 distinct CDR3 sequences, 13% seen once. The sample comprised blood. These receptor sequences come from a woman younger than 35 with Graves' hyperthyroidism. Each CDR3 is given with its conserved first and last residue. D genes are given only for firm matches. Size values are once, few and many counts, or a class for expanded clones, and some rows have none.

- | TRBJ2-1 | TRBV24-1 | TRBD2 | TGTGCCACCAGTGATATTGGACTAGCGGGGGGAGGTGATGAGCAGTTCTTC | CATSDIGLAGGGDEQFF
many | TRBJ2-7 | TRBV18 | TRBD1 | TGTGCCAGCTCACCCCAGACAGGGTGGTCCGGCGAGCAGTACTTC | CASSPQTGWSGEQYF
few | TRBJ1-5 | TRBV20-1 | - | TGCAGTGCTACCGGACGAAATAGCAATCAGTCCCAGCATTTT | CSATGRNSNQSQHF
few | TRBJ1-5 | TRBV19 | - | TGTGCCAGTAGTATCTTGAACGGCAATCAGCCCCAGCATTTT | CASSILNGNQPQHF
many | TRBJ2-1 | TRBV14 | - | TGTGCCAGCAGCCAACTACAGGGTGCGGCCGAGCAGTTCTTC | CASSQLQGAAEQFF
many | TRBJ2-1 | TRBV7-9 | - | TGTGCCAGCAGCTTGACGCAGGCCCCTTACTCCTACAATGAGCAGTTCTTC | CASSLTQAPYSYNEQFF
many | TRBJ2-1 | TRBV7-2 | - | TGTGCCAGCAGCTTAGTGGTGGGAGACAATGAGCAGTTCTTC | CASSLVVGDNEQFF
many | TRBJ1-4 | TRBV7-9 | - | TGTGCCAGCAGCTTAAGGGGGTATGAAAAACTGTTTTTT | CASSLRGYEKLFF
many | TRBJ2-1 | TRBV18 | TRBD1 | TGTGCCAGCTCACCTTACACAGGGGATGAGCAGTTCTTC | CASSPYTGDEQFF
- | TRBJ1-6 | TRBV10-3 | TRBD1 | TGTGCCACCCGACAGGGAAATAATTCACCCCTCCACTTT | CATRQGNNSPLHF
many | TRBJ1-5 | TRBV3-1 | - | TGTGCCAGCAGCCAAGATTCGGGGCCTGATCAGCCCCAGCATTTT | CASSQDSGPDQPQHF
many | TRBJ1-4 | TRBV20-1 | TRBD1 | TGCAGTCCGCAGGGGGGTAATGAAAAACTGTTTTTT | CSPQGGNEKLFF
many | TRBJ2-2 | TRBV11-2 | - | TGTGCCAGCAGCTTAGATTCATTATCGGGATTTGCCGGGGAGCTGTTTTTT | CASSLDSLSGFAGELFF
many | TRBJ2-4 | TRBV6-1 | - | TGTGCCGCAGGGGAAAACATTCAGTACTTC | CAAGENIQYF
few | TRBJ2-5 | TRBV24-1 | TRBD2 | TGTGCCACCAGTGATTTAACTAGCGGTAAAGAGACCCAGTACTTC | CATSDLTSGKETQYF
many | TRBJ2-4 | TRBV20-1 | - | TGCAGTGCCCAGGGGAGGGGGGGGCAAAACATTCAGTACTTC | CSAQGRGGQNIQYF
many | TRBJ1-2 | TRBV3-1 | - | TGTGCCAGCAGCCAAGATACGCAAGTTCCTGGGGGCACCTTC | CASSQDTQVPGGTF
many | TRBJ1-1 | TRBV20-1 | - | TGCAGTGCTGGGGGGCCTGGGGGCACTGAAGCTTTCTTT | CSAGGPGGTEAFF
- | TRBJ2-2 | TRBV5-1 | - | TGCGCCAGCAGCTTGGGTCGGGAGCTGTTTTTT | CASSLGRELFF
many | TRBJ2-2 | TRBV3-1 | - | TGTGCCAGCAGCCCCCGGCTAGCGCTCGGCGGGGAGCTGTTTTTT | CASSPRLALGGELFF
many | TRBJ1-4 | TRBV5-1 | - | TGCGCCAGCAGCTTGGAGATAGAAAAACTGTTTTTT | CASSLEIEKLFF
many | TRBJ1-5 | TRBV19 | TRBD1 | TGTGCCAGTAGTACTGGCAGGGGGCTTAGCAATCAGCCCCAGCATTTT | CASSTGRGLSNQPQHF